This T cell receptor (beta chain) is from a study of blood T cell repertoires in COVID-19. Study-level background: Samples of COVID-19 (acute and convalescent) were obtained from the United States, Italy and Spain.

The CDR3 is 15 amino acids. Source study methods: For nucleated cells, counts were estimated from reference gene primer amplification. Clones were sequenced by immunoSEQ multiplex PCR, and TCRdb holds only the in-frame ones, with some missing. Clonal size and the V and J genes are those of that table, whereas D and trimming came from the DNA. The sample lists around 100,000 clones; 75% to 90% were seen once. The sample comprised peripheral blood. The clonotype originates from a human donor in a cohort sampled during active COVID-19. V gene TRBV12-2 combines with J gene TRBJ2-5; the DNA was not compared with TRBD1, the D call given in the table. TRBV12-2 is a listed pseudogene. CDR3 DNA sequence: TGTGCAAGTCGCCCCAAAGGAGGGACAGAGGAGACCCAGTACTTC. Encoded protein: CASRPKGGTEETQYF.